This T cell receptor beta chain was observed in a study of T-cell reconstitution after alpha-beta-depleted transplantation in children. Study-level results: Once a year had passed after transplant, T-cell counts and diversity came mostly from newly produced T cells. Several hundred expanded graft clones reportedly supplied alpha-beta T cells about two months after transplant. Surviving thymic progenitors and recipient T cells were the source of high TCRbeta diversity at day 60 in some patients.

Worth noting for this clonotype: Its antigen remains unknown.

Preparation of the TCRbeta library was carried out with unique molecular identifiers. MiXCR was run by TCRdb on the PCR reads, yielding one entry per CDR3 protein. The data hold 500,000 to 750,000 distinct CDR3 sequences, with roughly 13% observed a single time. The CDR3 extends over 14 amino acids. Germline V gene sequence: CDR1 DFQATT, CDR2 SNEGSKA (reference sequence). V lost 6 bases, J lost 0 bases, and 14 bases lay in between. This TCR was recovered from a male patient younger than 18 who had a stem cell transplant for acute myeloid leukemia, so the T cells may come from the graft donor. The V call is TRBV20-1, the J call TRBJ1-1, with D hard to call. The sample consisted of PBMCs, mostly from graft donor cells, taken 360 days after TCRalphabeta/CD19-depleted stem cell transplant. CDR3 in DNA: TGCAGTGCGTCAGTTGCGGGGATGAACACTGAAGCTTTCTTT. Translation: CSASVAGMNTEAFF.